Listed below are T cell receptor beta chains from one sample, sequenced in a study of T cell repertoires in cytomegalovirus infection. No antigen is known for these receptors. TCRdb analysed the reads with MiXCR anew, one entry per CDR3 protein. The sample includes around 23,000 distinct CDR3 sequences, under 25% of them seen just once. The material was CD8+ T cells from cultured PBMCs, obtained from culture after CMV antigen stimulation. These TCRs come from a human donor in good health (CMV status not recorded). Some clones in this sample may be carry-over from other donors' samples. CDR3s include the opening cysteine and the closing phenylalanine or tryptophan. Each record gives: V gene, J gene, clone size, D gene, CDR3 protein, CDR3 DNA. D genes are given only for firm matches. Size values are once, few and many counts, or a class for expanded clones, and some rows have none.

TRBV7-2,TRBJ2-7,few,-,CASSSNTNSRQTYEQYF,TGTGCCAGCAGCTCAAACACTAATAGCAGACAGACCTACGAGCAGTACTTC
TRBV6-5,TRBJ1-1,-,-,CASSSATDSNTEAFF,TGTGCCAGCAGTAGTGCGACAGATTCGAACACTGAAGCTTTCTTT
TRBV7-2,TRBJ2-3,many,-,CASSLVLAPDTQYF,TGTGCCAGCAGCTTAGTTCTAGCACCAGATACGCAGTATTTT
TRBV4-1,TRBJ1-5,-,-,CASSEEGGPNQPQHF,TGCGCCAGCAGCGAAGAGGGGGGGCCCAATCAGCCCCAGCATTTT
TRBV19,TRBJ2-7,-,-,CASSPGWGRNEQYF,TGTGCCAGTAGCCCGGGATGGGGGCGAAACGAGCAGTACTTC
TRBV20-1,TRBJ2-3,few,TRBD2,CSGHKRGDTDTQYF,TGCAGTGGTCACAAGCGGGGAGACACAGATACGCAGTATTTT
TRBV15,TRBJ2-3,-,TRBD2,CATSREWASGGTDTQYF,TGTGCCACCAGCAGAGAATGGGCTAGCGGGGGAACAGATACGCAGTATTTT
TRBV6-1,TRBJ1-1,many,-,CASSDRVGTEAFF,TGTGCCAGCAGTGACAGGGTCGGCACTGAAGCTTTCTTT
TRBV7-9,TRBJ1-1,many,-,CASSLAYVNTEAFF,TGTGCCAGCAGCTTAGCCTATGTGAACACTGAAGCTTTCTTT
TRBV29-1,TRBJ1-4,-,-,CSVDSGQGEKLFF,TGCAGCGTTGACTCGGGCCAGGGCGAAAAACTGTTTTTT
TRBV19,TRBJ2-1,few,TRBD2,CASSPTSGSYNEQFF,TGTGCCAGTAGCCCGACTAGCGGATCCTACAATGAGCAGTTCTTC